The TCR beta chain described here comes from a study of monozygotic twins with inflammatory bowel disease. General observations from the study: Variability may have been added to patient repertoires by differing immunosuppressive treatments.

This CDR3 comprises 15 residues. The germline V gene encodes CDR1 DFQATT and CDR2 SNEGSKA (reference sequence). Every single donor had an approximately 2.7 ml blood sample drawn. Concerning this clonotype itself: Its antigen remains unknown.

Template switching introduced UMIs that contain a 6-nucleotide sample barcode. No DNA is given; TCRdb re-called the 5' RACE reads and lists each CDR3 protein once. Recorded for this sample: approximately 330,000 distinct CDR3 sequences. This receptor was taken from a human donor with ulcerative colitis or Crohn's disease, or a healthy co-twin of an affected twin (not recorded which). The sample comprised blood. V and J are TRBV20-1 and TRBJ2-2; absent DNA, TCRdb's TRBD1 call cannot be checked. The CDR3 is CSASFRMGVGGELFF.